Shown below are 30 T cell receptor beta chains from a single sample sequenced in a study of blood T cell repertoires in COVID-19. Sequencing was performed with immunoSEQ multiplex PCR; in TCRdb, only in-frame clones are kept and a portion is missing. The sample lists about 320,000 clones; 90% were seen once. Material for sequencing was PBMCs or T cells enriched from blood (not recorded which). These receptors all come from a woman in her twenties or thirties who had been exposed to COVID-19.

V is TRBV6-5 and J is TRBJ1-1; D gene uncertain. Germline V gene lookup returns CDR1 MNHEY and CDR2 SVGAGI. V shed 7 bases and J shed 5 bases, with 14 bases lying between them. The CDR3 loop spans 13 amino acids. CDR3 region: CASTKGEWTEAFF. The CDR3 DNA reads as TGTGCCAGCACTAAGGGAGAGTGGACTGAAGCTTTCTTT.

This chain links TRBV6-5 with TRBJ1-1; a possible D gene is TRBD1 (6 bases). V lost 3 bases, J lost 1 base, and 9 bases lay in between. Looked up from germline, CDR1 is MNHEY and CDR2 is SVGAGI. CDR3 length equals 14 residues. CDR3 DNA: TGTGCCAGCAGTTATGGACAGCAGAACACTGAAGCTTTCTTT. Translation: CASSYGQQNTEAFF.

This rearrangement joins TRBV2 to TRBJ2-7; 11 bases align to TRBD2. Losses at the gene ends were 6 bases for V and 3 bases for J; bases not matched to a gene: 4. This CDR3 is built from 14 residues. CDR1 and CDR2 from the germline V gene are SNHLY and FYNNEI. The CDR3 coding sequence is TGTGCCAGCAGGGGACTAGCGGCGAACTACGAGCAGTACTTC. Encoded protein: CASRGLAANYEQYF.

The sample holds one count of this clone. The chain links TRBV10-3 to TRBJ2-7, with 12 bases that match TRBD2. The trim removed 6 bases at V and 1 base at J, leaving 4 bases unmatched. The CDR3 loop spans 15 amino acids. Germline CDR1 reads ENHRY; CDR2 reads SYGVKD. The CDR3 nucleotides are TGTGCCATCAGGACTAGCGGGGGCCTTTCCTACGAGCAGTACTTC. This encodes CAIRTSGGLSYEQYF.

The chain employs TRBV12-3 or TRBV12-4 and TRBJ1-2; D ambiguous. Trimming removed 10 bases from V and 2 bases from J, with 11 bases in between. CDR3 length: 12 amino acids. CDR3 bases: TGTGCCACCTCGACACCGAACTATGGCTACACCTTC. It yields the protein CATSTPNYGYTF.

The chain uses TRBV25-1 and TRBJ2-1, with D tentatively TRBD2 (6 bases). The V end lost 8 bases, the J end lost 7 bases, and 21 bases lay between the germline ends. This CDR3 has 15 residues. Germline CDR1 is MGHDK and CDR2 is SYGVNS. The DNA for the CDR3 is TGTGCCAGCTCCGAGCCCGGGACCCGGGGGAATGAGCAGTTCTTC. It encodes CASSEPGTRGNEQFF.

This clone was counted a few times. The V and J genes are TRBV24-1 and TRBJ1-1; tentatively, D is TRBD1 (6 bases). CDR1 and CDR2 (germline): KGHDR, SFDVKD. Trimming removed 4 bases at V and 11 bases at J, with 19 bases between. This CDR3 is built from 14 residues. The CDR3 DNA reads as TGTGCCACCAGTGAGGCCCGGGGGGCGCGGGGGGCTTTCTTT. This encodes CATSEARGARGAFF.

The chain links TRBV29-1 to TRBJ2-1; 10 bases fit TRBD1. Trimming at V came to 6 bases and at J to 8 bases, leaving 4 bases not matched to a gene. The CDR3 length is 12 residues. Germline CDR1 reads SQVTM; CDR2 reads ANQGSEA. The chain's CDR3 is CSVATGGYEQFF. The CDR3 DNA follows: TGCAGCGTCGCGACAGGGGGCTATGAGCAGTTCTTC.

This chain uses TRBV5-4 with TRBJ2-7; 11 bases are a match to TRBD2. The CDR3 length is 15 residues. Germline lookup yields CDR1 SGHNT and CDR2 YYREEE (reference sequence). V trimming: 2 bases; J trimming: 5 bases; junction bases outside the gene matches: 6. The CDR3 spells CASSFGTSGGNEQYF. CDR3 nucleotide sequence: TGTGCCAGCAGCTTCGGAACTAGCGGGGGAAACGAGCAGTACTTC.

The J gene is TRBJ2-5, the V gene TRBV19, with TRBD1 identical over 7 bases. V shed 3 bases and J 5 bases; nucleotides not matched to a gene: 12. The CDR3 has 16 residues. Germline V gene lookup returns CDR1 LNHDA and CDR2 SQIVND (reference sequence). The chain's CDR3 is CASSINPGTVTETQYF. CDR3 DNA sequence: TGTGCCAGTAGTATTAACCCAGGGACAGTGACGGAGACCCAGTACTTC. Full variable domain (missing parts from reference TRBV19 and TRBJ2-5): DGGITQSPKYLFRKEGQNVTLSCEQNLNHDAMYWYRQDPGQGLRLIYYSQIVNDFQKGDIAEGYSVSREKKESFPLTVTSAQKNPTAFYLCASSINPGTVTETQYFGPGTRLLVL.

The genes are TRBV7-2 and TRBJ2-7; TRBD1 is a possible D gene (5 bases). Trimming took off 0 bases at V and 4 bases at J, with 13 bases between the two ends. This CDR3 is 15 amino acids long. CDR1 is SGHTA and CDR2 is FQGNSA in the germline V gene. This CDR3 is CASSLASGLGYEQYF. CDR3 coding DNA: TGTGCCAGCAGCTTAGCTTCAGGGTTAGGATACGAGCAGTACTTC.

This chain connects TRBV5-1 to TRBJ2-5; 7 bases are a match to TRBD1. Trimming at V came to 6 bases and at J to 0 bases, leaving 2 bases not matched to a gene. This CDR3 contains 13 residues. The germline CDR1 and CDR2 sequences are SGHRS and YFSETQ. CDR3 in DNA: TGCGCCAGCACAGGGACAGACCAAGAGACCCAGTACTTC. This codes for CASTGTDQETQYF.

The chain links TRBV5-1 to TRBJ1-2; 12 positions match TRBD1. Trimming took 0 bases from V and 6 from J; bases not matched to a gene: 12. CDR3 length equals 18 residues. Germline assignment: CDR1 SGHRS and CDR2 YFSETQ. The CDR3 loop is CASSLAGTGGSRLDGYTF. CDR3 coding DNA: TGCGCCAGCAGCTTGGCCGGGACAGGGGGCTCAAGGTTGGATGGCTACACCTTC.

The chain combines TRBV13 with TRBJ2-3; D gene uncertain. V gave up 0 bases and J gave up 9 bases, with 7 bases separating them. This CDR3 region has 12 residues. Germline CDR1 PRHDT, CDR2 FYEKMQ (reference sequence). The chain's CDR3 is CASSLGTPTQYF. CDR3 coding DNA: TGTGCCAGCAGCTTAGGGACTCCAACGCAGTATTTT.

The V and J genes are TRBV5-1 and TRBJ2-7; 7 positions match TRBD1. The V and J ends lost 0 bases and 3 bases, in that order; junction bases with no gene match: 6. The CDR3 covers 15 residues. Germline values: CDR1 SGHRS, CDR2 YFSETQ. The CDR3 protein is CASSLAPTGDYEQYF. The CDR3 coding sequence is TGCGCCAGCAGCTTGGCCCCTACAGGGGACTACGAGCAGTACTTC.

The V call is TRBV21-1, the J call TRBJ2-3; whether TRBD1, the table's D call, matches the DNA was not checked. TRBV21-1 is listed as a pseudogene. The CDR3 extends over 15 amino acids. Here the CDR3 DNA reads TGTGCCAGCAGCACCCGGACAGGCTACACAGATACGCAGTATTTT. It codes for CASSTRTGYTDTQYF.

The rearrangement joins TRBV27 to TRBJ2-5, with unresolved D. The CDR3 sequence is 15 residues long. Germline lookup yields CDR1 MNHEY and CDR2 SMNVEV (reference sequence). V shed 3 bases and J shed 1 base, with 12 bases lying between them. The CDR3 loop reads CASSLSSRPQETQYF. CDR3 bases: TGTGCCAGCAGTTTGTCGTCCCGTCCCCAAGAGACCCAGTACTTC.

DNA of the CDR3: TGTGCCAGCAGTTCGACAGGGGAGCGACAGCCCCAGCATTTT. Its translation: CASSSTGERQPQHF. This sequence joins TRBV5-6 and TRBJ1-5; TRBD1 agrees at 8 bases. Germline-derived CDR1 and CDR2 are SGHDT and YYEEEE. The V gene end was trimmed by 5 bases and the J gene end by 7 bases; junction bases not matched to a gene: 8. The CDR3 totals 14 residues.

This clone was recorded only once. This chain uses TRBV9 with TRBJ2-7; 10 positions agree with TRBD1. V lost 0 bases to trimming and J lost 7 bases; unmatched junction nucleotides: 19. CDR3 length: 19 amino acids. Germline-derived CDR1 and CDR2 are SGDLS and YYNGEE. CDR3 coding DNA: TGTGCCAGCAGCGTAGCCCTTATGGGGACAGGGGTGGGTTTGAGTGAGCAGTACTTC. It codes for CASSVALMGTGVGLSEQYF.

The chain couples TRBV9 to TRBJ2-7, with a weak D call TRBD1 (6 bases). The CDR3 totals 15 residues. The V gene lost 4 bases and the J gene lost 3 bases, with 17 bases spanning the gap. Germline loops: CDR1 SGDLS, CDR2 YYNGEE. The DNA of the CDR3 is TGTGCCAGCAGCCCTACCGATGGCAGGGGCTACGAGCAGTACTTC. Translating it yields CASSPTDGRGYEQYF.

The rearrangement links TRBV5-1 to TRBJ1-2; 7 nucleotides match TRBD1. This CDR3 is 14 amino acids long. CDR1 SGHRS and CDR2 YFSETQ come from the germline V gene. With V trimmed by 2 bases and J by 3 bases, 4 bases remained unmatched. In DNA, the CDR3 is TGCGCCAGCAGCTTAGACAGGGTTTACTATGGCTACACCTTC. It yields the protein CASSLDRVYYGYTF.

The gene calls are TRBV2 and TRBJ1-1; 9 bases fit TRBD1. J lost 1 base, V lost 6 bases, and 3 bases had no gene match. The V gene's germline CDR1 is SNHLY and CDR2 FYNNEI. The CDR3 covers 14 residues. CDR3 in DNA: TGTGCCAGCAGACGGACAGGGGCGAACACTGAAGCTTTCTTT. Translation gives CASRRTGANTEAFF.

The rearrangement uses TRBV5-6 and TRBJ1-1, with D uncertain. Germline loops: CDR1 SGHDT, CDR2 YYEEEE. The germline V and J ends were trimmed by 2 bases and 7 bases, with 6 bases remaining between them. This CDR3 region has 11 residues. CDR3 protein: CASSLSIEAFF. In nucleotides, the CDR3 is TGTGCCAGCAGCTTATCAATTGAAGCTTTCTTT.

The chain carries TRBV10-3 and TRBJ1-6; a possible D gene is TRBD1 (5 bases). The ends were cut back, 7 bases at V and 10 bases at J, with 20 bases in the middle. The V gene's germline CDR1 is ENHRY and CDR2 SYGVKD. CDR3 length: 15 residues. CDR3 nucleotides: TGTGCCATCAAGCAAAATATTCAGGGAATCTCACCCCTCCACTTT. Its translation is CAIKQNIQGISPLHF.

In this sample, this clone turned up once. This sequence joins TRBV19 and TRBJ2-7; perhaps TRBD2 as D (6 bases). Germline CDR1 and CDR2: LNHDA and SQIVND (reference sequence). The CDR3 totals 15 residues. The V end was cut by 3 bases, the J end by 1 base, with 13 bases between. CDR3 DNA sequence: TGTGCCAGTAGTATCCGGGACTCTTTATCCTACGAGCAGTACTTC. Encoded protein: CASSIRDSLSYEQYF.

The chain employs TRBV24-1 and TRBJ1-2, with D possibly TRBD1 on 6 matching bases. Germline CDR1 KGHDR, CDR2 SFDVKD. The CDR3 totals 14 residues. V gave up 1 base and J gave up 8 bases, with 13 bases separating them. The CDR3 region has the DNA TGTGCCACCAGTGATTTTAGGACAGTTCGAGGCTACACCTTC. Encoded protein: CATSDFRTVRGYTF.

The V gene is TRBV4-2, the J gene TRBJ1-2; 10 bases are a match to TRBD1. The CDR3 contains 18 residues. CDR1 and CDR2 (germline): LGHNA, YNFKEQ. The J segment lost 5 bases and the V segment lost 0 bases, leaving 12 bases of the junction unmatched. In DNA form, the CDR3 reads TGTGCCAGCAGCCAAGATTTAACCGGGACAGGGGCAGATTATGGCTACACCTTC. Protein sequence: CASSQDLTGTGADYGYTF.

V is TRBV24-1 and J is TRBJ2-5; perhaps TRBD2 as D (6 bases). The CDR3 consists of 13 residues. Deletions cut 5 bases from V and 1 base from J, with 7 bases between. In germline, CDR1 is KGHDR, CDR2 SFDVKD. The chain's CDR3 is CATSVGGQETQYF. Written as DNA, the CDR3 is TGTGCCACCAGTGTGGGGGGCCAAGAGACCCAGTACTTC.

The chain carries TRBV2 and TRBJ1-2; TRBD1 might be the D (5 bases). V lost 0 bases, J lost 2 bases, and 10 bases lay in between. The CDR3 has 15 residues. Germline values: CDR1 SNHLY, CDR2 FYNNEI. The CDR3 DNA sequence: TGTGCCAGCAGTGAAGCCCGGGGGTCGAACTATGGCTACACCTTC. Protein product: CASSEARGSNYGYTF.

The chain has TRBV19 and TRBJ2-1; no firm D call. This CDR3 is built from 14 residues. Trimming cost V 2 bases and J 2 bases, with 7 bases left between them. The germline CDR1 and CDR2 sequences are LNHDA and SQIVND (reference sequence). The CDR3: CASSISLTYNEQFF. Written as DNA, the CDR3 is TGTGCCAGTAGTATATCCCTAACCTACAATGAGCAGTTCTTC.